One and the same sample provided the 13 T cell receptor beta chains below, sequenced in a study of cytomegalovirus exposure and HLA in healthy donors (dated by TCRdb to about 2017). Library construction relied on the immunoSEQ multiplex PCR assay. For the multiplex PCR, a mixture combining 60 forward primers for TCR Vbeta segments and 13 reverse primers for TCR Jbeta segments was used. Entries here come from immuneACCESS through TCRdb and include only in-frame sequences with V and J called. Some clones fail to appear in such tables; in the studies checked, an unresolved V gene covers under half of the shortfall, and the cause of the remainder is unknown. This sample gives over 150,000 clones in total; about four fifths of them show up just once. The ten largest clones add up to 4.8% of the sample. What was sequenced was PBMCs. The receptors derive from a girl aged 5-17 years in good health and CMV-seropositive.

This clone was picked up one time. The CDR3 DNA reads as TGTGCCAGCGGATTATCTTGGAGTTCTGAAGCTTTCTTT. It encodes CASGLSWSSEAFF. This chain joins TRBV2 and TRBJ1-1; no definite D call. The germline V and J ends were trimmed by 8 bases and 6 bases, with 16 bases remaining between them. The CDR3 contains 13 residues. Per germline, CDR1 SNHLY and CDR2 FYNNEI.

The V gene is TRBV5-5, the J gene TRBJ2-7, with D perhaps TRBD2 (5 bases). This CDR3 region has 16 residues. The germline V gene encodes CDR1 SGHKS and CDR2 YYEKEE (reference sequence). The V end lost 0 bases, the J end lost 3 bases, and 16 bases lay between the germline ends. CDR3 coding DNA: TGTGCCAGCAGCTTGGGGGCCAGGACGGGGAGCTACGAGCAGTACTTC. Protein product: CASSLGARTGSYEQYF.

Only one count was recorded for this clone. This chain's CDR3 is CASSLKVPGRGTGELFF. Written as DNA, the CDR3 is TGTGCCAGCAGCTTGAAGGTACCGGGGAGGGGTACCGGGGAGCTGTTTTTT. This chain links TRBV5-4 with TRBJ2-2, with TRBD2 identical over 7 bases. CDR3 length equals 17 residues. The V gene end was trimmed by 1 base and the J gene end by 5 bases; junction bases not matched to a gene: 11. Germline V gene lookup returns CDR1 SGHNT and CDR2 YYREEE (reference sequence).

This clone was observed a few times. The chain uses TRBV7-9 and TRBJ1-1, with D possibly TRBD1 on 5 matching bases. Germline lookup yields CDR1 SEHNR and CDR2 FQNEAQ (reference sequence). The CDR3 is made up of 13 amino acids. Trimming pared 4 bases from V and 1 base from J, leaving 7 bases between. The CDR3 DNA is TGTGCCAGCAGCTGGGGGGGGAACACTGAAGCTTTCTTT. It translates to CASSWGGNTEAFF.

The sample holds many counts of this clone. V gene TRBV7-2 combines with J gene TRBJ1-3; no clear D gene. From germline, CDR1 is SGHTA and CDR2 FQGNSA. The V and J ends lost 1 base and 3 bases respectively, with 10 bases between them. This CDR3 comprises 15 residues. CDR3 in amino acids: CASSLVLFGGNTIYF. The CDR3 nucleotides read TGTGCCAGCAGCTTAGTCCTATTTGGTGGAAACACCATATATTTT.

The rearrangement links TRBV9 to TRBJ1-1; D gene unclear. CDR3 size: 16 residues. V was pared by 0 bases and J by 3 bases, with 15 bases between. Germline CDR1 reads SGDLS; CDR2 reads YYNGEE. The CDR3 region has the DNA TGTGCCAGCAGCGTAGGGTATATGGGTGCGGACACTGAAGCTTTCTTT. This sequence encodes CASSVGYMGADTEAFF. The entire variable domain, with the rest obtained from reference TRBV9 and TRBJ1-1, is as follows: DSGVTQTPKHLITATGQRVTLRCSPRSGDLSVYWYQQSLDQGLQFLIQYYNGEERAKGNILERFSAQQFPDLHSELNLSSLELGDSALYFCASSVGYMGADTEAFFGQGTRLTVV.

The chain joins TRBV5-6 to TRBJ1-2, with TRBD1 matching over 9 bases. Germline V lookup: CDR1 SGHDT, CDR2 YYEEEE. J lost 0 bases, V lost 0 bases, and 0 bases had no gene match. The CDR3 is 15 residues long. In DNA, the CDR3 is TGTGCCAGCAGCTTGGGGGACAGGGCTAACTATGGCTACACCTTC. Translated: CASSLGDRANYGYTF.

This chain joins TRBV25-1 and TRBJ1-2, with 9 bases matching TRBD1. Per the germline V gene, CDR1 is MGHDK and CDR2 is SYGVNS. J lost 2 bases, V lost 3 bases, and 7 bases had no gene match. The CDR3 length is 16 residues. This CDR3 is CASSDGGQGKNYGYTF. CDR3 nucleotides: TGTGCCAGCAGTGACGGCGGACAGGGGAAAAACTATGGCTACACCTTC.

Of note for this clone: An end of the junction differs from the germline gene, which may be a read error. The V and J genes are TRBV7-9 and TRBJ1-6; 8 nucleotides match TRBD1. Germline assignment: CDR1 SEHNR and CDR2 FQNEAQ (reference sequence). This CDR3 has 14 amino acids. In nucleotides, the CDR3 is TGTGCCGGCAGCCAGGACAGGGAGAGTTCACCCCTCCACTTT. Translation gives CAGSQDRESSPLHF.

This clone was recorded once. The chain carries TRBV5-6 and TRBJ1-1; 8 bases align to TRBD1. Germline V CDR1 and CDR2: SGHDT, YYEEEE. With V trimmed by 0 bases and J by 4 bases, 8 bases remained unmatched. The CDR3 has 16 residues. In DNA, the CDR3 is TGTGCCAGCAGCTTGGGAGACAGGGGATTGAGCACTGAAGCTTTCTTT. Translated: CASSLGDRGLSTEAFF. Filled out from reference TRBV5-6 and TRBJ1-1, the complete variable domain reads DAGVTQSPTHLIKTRGQQVTLRCSPKSGHDTVSWYQQALGQGPQFIFQYYEEEERQRGNFPDRFSGHQFPNYSSELNVNALLLGDSALYLCASSLGDRGLSTEAFFGQGTRLTVV.

The chain is built from TRBV6-1 and TRBJ1-2, with 7 nucleotides matching TRBD1. CDR3 size: 14 residues. The germline V gene has CDR1 MNHNS and CDR2 SASEGT. V trimming: 2 bases; J trimming: 7 bases; junction bases outside the gene matches: 7. Here the CDR3 reads CASSEMEGAVGYTF. The CDR3 DNA reads as TGTGCCAGCAGTGAAATGGAGGGGGCGGTTGGCTACACCTTC.

This chain links TRBV11-3 with TRBJ1-1, with 8 bases lining up with TRBD1. This CDR3 has 14 amino acids. Germline V gives CDR1 SGHNT, CDR2 YENEEA. Germline trimming cut 5 bases from V and 8 bases from J; bases unmatched to any gene: 10. The CDR3 nucleotides read TGTGCCAGCAGCCTCGGACAGGGAGTTTCAGAAGCTTTCTTT. This codes for CASSLGQGVSEAFF.

The chain links TRBV9 to TRBJ1-6, with a weak D call TRBD1 (5 bases). CDR1 is SGDLS and CDR2 is YYNGEE in the germline V gene. The CDR3 sequence is 16 residues long. V was shortened by 4 bases and J by 9 bases, with 20 bases between the two germline ends. CDR3 residues: CASSQVGNPGISPLHF. The DNA for the CDR3 is TGTGCCAGCAGCCAGGTGGGGAACCCAGGGATTTCACCCCTCCACTTT.